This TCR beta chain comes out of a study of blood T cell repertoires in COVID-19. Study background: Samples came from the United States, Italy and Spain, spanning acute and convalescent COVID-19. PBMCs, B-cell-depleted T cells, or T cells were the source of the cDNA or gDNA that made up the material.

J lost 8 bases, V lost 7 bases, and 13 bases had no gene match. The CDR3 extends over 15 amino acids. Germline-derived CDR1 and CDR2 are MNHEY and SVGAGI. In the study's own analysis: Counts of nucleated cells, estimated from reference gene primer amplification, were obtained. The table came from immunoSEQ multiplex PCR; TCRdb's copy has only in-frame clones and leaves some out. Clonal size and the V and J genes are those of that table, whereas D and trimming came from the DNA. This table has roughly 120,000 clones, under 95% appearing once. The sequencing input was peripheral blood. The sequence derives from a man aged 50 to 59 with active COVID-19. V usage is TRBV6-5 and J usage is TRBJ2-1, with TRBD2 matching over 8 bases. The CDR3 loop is CASTESGGFGYEQFF. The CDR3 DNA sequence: TGTGCCAGCACGGAAAGCGGGGGTTTTGGTTATGAGCAGTTCTTC.